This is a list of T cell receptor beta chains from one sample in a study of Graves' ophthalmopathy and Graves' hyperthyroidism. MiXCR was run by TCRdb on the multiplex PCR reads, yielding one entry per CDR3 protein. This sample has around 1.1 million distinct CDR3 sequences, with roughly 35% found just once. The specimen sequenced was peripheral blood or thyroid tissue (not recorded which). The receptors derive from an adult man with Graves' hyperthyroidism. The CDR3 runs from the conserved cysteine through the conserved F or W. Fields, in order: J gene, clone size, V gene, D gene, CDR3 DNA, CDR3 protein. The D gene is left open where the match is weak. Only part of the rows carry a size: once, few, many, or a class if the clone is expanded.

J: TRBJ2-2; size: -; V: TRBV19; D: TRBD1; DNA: TGTGCCAGTAGTATGGAGGGACAGGGGAACACCGGGGAGCTGTTTTTT; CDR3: CASSMEGQGNTGELFF
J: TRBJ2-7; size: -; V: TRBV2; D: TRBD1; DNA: TGTGCCACCACCGGGACAGCCACCTACGAGCAGTACTTC; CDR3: CATTGTATYEQYF
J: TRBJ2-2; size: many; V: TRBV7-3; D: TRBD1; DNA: TGTGCCAGCAGCCCGGGGACAGGGGAGACCGGGGAGCTGTTTTTT; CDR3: CASSPGTGETGELFF
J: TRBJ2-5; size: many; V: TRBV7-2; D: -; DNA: TGTGCCAGCAGCTTTCTGGACAAGCAAGAGACCCAGTACTTC; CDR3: CASSFLDKQETQYF
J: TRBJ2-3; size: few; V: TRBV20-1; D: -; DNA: TGCAGTGCTAGAGATCCGACGGGCACAGATACGCAGTATTTT; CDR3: CSARDPTGTDTQYF
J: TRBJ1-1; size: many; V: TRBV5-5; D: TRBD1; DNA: TGTGCCAGCAGCGAAGACAGGGGCAACACTGAAGCTTTCTTT; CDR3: CASSEDRGNTEAFF
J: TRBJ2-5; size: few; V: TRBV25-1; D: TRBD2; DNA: TGTGCCAGCAGTGAAAGACTAGCGGGATCTCAAGAGACCCAGTACTTC; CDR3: CASSERLAGSQETQYF
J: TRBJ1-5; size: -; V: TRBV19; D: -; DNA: TGTGCCAGTAGCGAGACATTCGGGCGGGGCCAGCATTTT; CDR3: CASSETFGRGQHF
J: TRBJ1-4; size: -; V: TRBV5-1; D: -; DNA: TGCGCCAGCAGCTTGGACCCTTACAGCGGTGGTAATGAAAAACTGTTTTTT; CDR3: CASSLDPYSGGNEKLFF
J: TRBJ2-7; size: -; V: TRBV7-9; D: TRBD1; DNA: TGTGCCAGCAGCACAGGGGACACCGGGGAGCTGTACTTC; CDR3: CASSTGDTGELYF
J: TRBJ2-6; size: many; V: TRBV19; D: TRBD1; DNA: TGTGCCAGTACCAAGCTAACAGGGGGCGCTGGGGCCAACGTCCTGACTTTC; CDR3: CASTKLTGGAGANVLTF
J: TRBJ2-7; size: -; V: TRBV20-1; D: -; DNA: TGCAGTGCTAGAGATGCGGGGAGGGGGAACTACGAGCAGTACTTC; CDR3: CSARDAGRGNYEQYF
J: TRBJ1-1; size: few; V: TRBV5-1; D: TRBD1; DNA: TGCGCCAGCAACCGACAGGGGTTCTCGAACACTGAAGCTTTCTTT; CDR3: CASNRQGFSNTEAFF
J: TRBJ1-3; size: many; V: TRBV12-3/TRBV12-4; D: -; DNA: TGTGCCAGCAGTCGCGGCCCAAACACCATATATTTT; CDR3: CASSRGPNTIYF
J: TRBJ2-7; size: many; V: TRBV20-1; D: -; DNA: TGCAGTGCTAGAGATATGCCACCACCTAGGTACGAGCAGTACTTC; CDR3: CSARDMPPPRYEQYF
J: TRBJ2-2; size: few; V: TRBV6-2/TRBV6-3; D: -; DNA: TGTGCCAGCGGGTATGGCACCGGGGAGCTGTTTTTT; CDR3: CASGYGTGELFF
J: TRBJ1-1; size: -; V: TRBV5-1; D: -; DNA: TGCGCCAGCAGCTTTGTGGGGGTCACTGAAGCTTTCTTT; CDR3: CASSFVGVTEAFF
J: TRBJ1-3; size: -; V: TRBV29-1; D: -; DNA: TGCAACGTAACAGCGATGAGCTCTGGAAACACCATGTATTTT; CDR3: CNVTAMSSGNTMYF
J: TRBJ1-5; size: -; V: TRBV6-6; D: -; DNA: TGTGCCGGCAGTCCTTATAGCAATCAGCCCCAGCATTTT; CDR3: CAGSPYSNQPQHF
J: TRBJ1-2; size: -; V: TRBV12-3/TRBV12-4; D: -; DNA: TGTGCCAGCAGCGACCCAGTCTATGGCTACACCTTC; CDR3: CASSDPVYGYTF
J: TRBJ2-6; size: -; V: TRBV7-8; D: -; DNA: TGTGCCAGCAGCTCCTGGACTGGGGCCAACGTCCTGACTTTC; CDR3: CASSSWTGANVLTF
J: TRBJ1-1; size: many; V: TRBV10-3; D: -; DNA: TGTGCCATCAGTGAGTCTACGGGTTTAAGGGCTTTCTTT; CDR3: CAISESTGLRAFF
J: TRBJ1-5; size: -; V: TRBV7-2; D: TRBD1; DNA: TGTGCCAGCAGCATTGGACAGGGTCAGACCCAGCATTTT; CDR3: CASSIGQGQTQHF
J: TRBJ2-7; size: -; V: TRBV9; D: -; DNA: TGTGCCAGCAGCGTAACCCCCGCAGGGAGCTACGAGCAGTACTTC; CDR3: CASSVTPAGSYEQYF
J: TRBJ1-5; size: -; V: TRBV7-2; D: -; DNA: TGTGCCAGCAGCGACGGACCCCTGTACAGCAATCAGCCCCAGCATTTT; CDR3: CASSDGPLYSNQPQHF
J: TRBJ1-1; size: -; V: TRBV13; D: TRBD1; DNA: TGTGCCAGCGTCGGGACAGGGGGTCGGACTGAAGCTTTCTTT; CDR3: CASVGTGGRTEAFF
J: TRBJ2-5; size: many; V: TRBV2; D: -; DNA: TGTGCCAGCAGGGATCATGGGGGCTCAATTCAAGAGACCCAGTACTTC; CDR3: CASRDHGGSIQETQYF